This T cell receptor beta chain was identified during a study of shared T cell receptors in the human thymus. Profiling relied on immunoSEQ multiplex PCR, and the TCRdb table lists in-frame clones only, not all of them. The sample lists more than 300,000 clones, about 95% occurring once. Germline V gene lookup returns CDR1 ENHRY and CDR2 SYGVKD. V gave up 10 bases and J gave up 2 bases, with 16 bases separating them. The CDR3 runs to 14 residues. This sequence originates from a human donor. Source material: thymocytes. The genes are TRBV10-3 and TRBJ2-3, with D possibly being TRBD2 (5 bases). The CDR3 DNA is TGTGCCACCCTACTAGGGCCTTCCACAGATACGCAGTATTTT. Translating gives CATLLGPSTDTQYF.